The clone carrying this TCR beta chain was seen more than once but under ten times. The source of the sample is a study of blood T cells in healthy people across ages. CDR1 is SGHVS and CDR2 is FNYEAQ in the germline V gene. There are 15 residues in the CDR3. Trimming shortened V by 5 bases and J by 3 bases, and 14 bases separated the two germline ends. Together with a sample-barcoded 5' primer, a J-beta primer mix was included in a second PCR lasting about 6 to 11 cycles. One entry per CDR3 protein, called by TCRdb with MiXCR from the 5' RACE reads. The sample has hundreds of thousands of distinct CDR3 sequences, about half seen once.

The specimen sequenced was blood. The clonotype originates from a man aged 80 or over in good health. This sequence joins TRBV7-6 and TRBJ2-1; D might be TRBD1 or TRBD2, each matching 5 bases. As DNA, the CDR3 is TGTGCCAGCAGCATAGACCGGGACGTCTACAATGAGCAGTTCTTC. Amino acid sequence: CASSIDRDVYNEQFF. The full variable domain, completed using reference TRBV7-6 and TRBJ2-1, is GAGVSQSPRYKVTKRGQDVALRCDPISGHVSLYWYRQALGQGPEFLTYFNYEAQQDKSGLPNDRFSAERPEGSISTLTIQRTEQRDSAMYRCASSIDRDVYNEQFFGPGTRLTVL.